Listed here is a single T cell receptor (beta chain). The sample comes from a study of cytomegalovirus exposure and HLA in healthy donors. Vbeta (60) and Jbeta (13) primers were used in the PCR. Data came from immunoSEQ multiplex PCR; TCRdb stores just in-frame clones and leaves some out. The sample has a few hundred thousand clones, 83% seen once. The germline V and J ends were trimmed by 1 base and 1 base, with 22 bases remaining between them. This CDR3 has 19 amino acids. Germline lookup yields CDR1 KGHSH and CDR2 LQKENI. The receptor comes from a girl aged 10 to 17 in good health and CMV-seronegative. The gene calls are TRBV18 and TRBJ1-2; no clear D. Specimen: PBMCs. The CDR3 DNA reads as TGTGCCAGCTCACCACTCAGACCATGCCAGCGGGTAGGTAACTATGGCTACACCTTC. Protein: CASSPLRPCQRVGNYGYTF. Based on the CDR3 plus reference TRBV18 and TRBJ1-2, the full variable domain is NAGVMQNPRHLVRRRGQEARLRCSPMKGHSHVYWYRQLPEEGLKFMVYLQKENIIDESGMPKERFSAEFPKEGPSILRIQQVVRGDSAAYFCASSPLRPCQRVGNYGYTFGSGTRLTVV.